The sample holds a few counts of the clone carrying this T cell receptor (beta chain). What it binds is not known. These data come from a study of T-cell reconstitution after alpha-beta-depleted transplantation in children. A library of TCRbeta sequences, prepared with unique molecular identifiers, was generated. TCRdb independently ran MiXCR on the PCR reads; one entry per CDR3 protein. The table lists 600,000 or so distinct CDR3 sequences, 23% of them singletons. Points from the study as a whole: T-cell counts and diversity were attributed mostly to newly produced T cells one year after transplant.

The CDR3 spans 14 residues. The germline V gene encodes CDR1 SGHKS and CDR2 YYEKEE (reference sequence). V was pared by 3 bases and J by 4 bases, with 4 bases of the junction left unmatched. The origin of this receptor is a boy in the first two years of life who had a stem cell transplant for acute myeloid leukemia, so the T cells may come from the graft donor. The sequences come from PBMCs, mostly from graft donor cells, collected 360 days after TCRalphabeta/CD19-depleted stem cell transplant. The J gene is TRBJ1-2, the V gene TRBV5-5, with TRBD1 matching over 9 bases. For the CDR3, the DNA is TGTGCCAGCAGCTCTCCGGGACAGGGCTATGGCTACACCTTC. Translating gives CASSSPGQGYGYTF.